Described below is a single T cell receptor beta chain sequence and its context. Its cognate antigen is unknown. The data belong to a study of cytomegalovirus exposure and HLA in healthy donors. The study, taken as a whole, reports: Among immune exposure information, only CMV serostatus was available. Within an earlier analysis, most TCR beta V segments proved productive either about 87% or about 30% of the time. The study assumed roughly uniform donor sequencing depth for presence/absence analyses.

The CDR3 spans 20 residues. Trimming cost V 8 bases and J 1 base; bases outside gene matches: 22. In the PCR, 60 Vbeta and 13 Jbeta primers were used. Repertoires were generated with immunoSEQ multiplex PCR, while TCRdb's copy carries only in-frame clones and drops some. The data hold roughly 200,000 clones, with about four fifths observed a single time. This clonotype was sampled from a girl under 18 in good health and CMV-seropositive. Material: PBMCs. The rearrangement uses TRBV23-1 and TRBJ2-3; 9 bases are a match to TRBD2. TRBV23-1 is noted as an ORF with a role that remains uncertain. This CDR3 is CASPGAGGHIYRRGTDTQYF. The CDR3 DNA is TGCGCCAGCCCCGGAGCGGGGGGTCATATATATCGGCGGGGCACAGATACGCAGTATTTT.